This T cell receptor beta chain was identified in a study of radiotherapy plus CTLA-4 blockade in lung cancer. TCRdb's copy holds only in-frame clones and misses some; the assay was immunoSEQ multiplex PCR. The sample records 34,000 or so clones, about four fifths being singletons. Whole-study results and caveats: Expansion of tumor-derived TCR clones was observed in blood after radiotherapy plus ipilimumab.

Trimming shortened V by 1 base and J by 6 bases, and 10 bases separated the two germline ends. This CDR3 comprises 13 residues. CDR1 SGHTA and CDR2 FQGNSA come from the germline V gene. Comments on this clone: Its antigen is not identified.

Sequences were derived from peripheral blood, sampled from a patient treated with radiotherapy plus ipilimumab. The clonotype comes from a human donor with non-small cell lung cancer that progressed on radiotherapy plus ipilimumab. This rearrangement joins TRBV7-2 to TRBJ2-7, with D possibly called TRBD1 or TRBD2 (5 bases each). Here the CDR3 reads CASSLGGPREQYF. CDR3 coding DNA: TGTGCCAGCAGCTTAGGGGGACCACGCGAGCAGTACTTC.